The rows below give T cell receptor beta chains drawn from one sample of a study of radiotherapy plus CTLA-4 blockade in lung cancer. Generated by immunoSEQ multiplex PCR, the TCRdb table keeps only in-frame clones and is missing some. The top ten hold around 3.3% of the sample, which has around 100,000 clones, more than 75% seen once. The sample in question was peripheral blood, obtained from a patient treated with radiotherapy plus ipilimumab. These receptor sequences come from a human donor with non-small cell lung cancer that progressed on radiotherapy plus ipilimumab. Some clones in this sample may be carry-over from other donors' samples. The CDR3 runs from the conserved cysteine through the conserved F or W. The order of the fields is J gene, clone size, V gene, D gene, CDR3 DNA, CDR3 protein. A D gene is named only where the DNA matches it firmly. A row's size may be missing; if present it is once, few, many or a size class.

J gene: TRBJ1-5; clone size: .; V gene: TRBV15; D gene: TRBD1; CDR3 DNA: TGTGCCACCGGACAGGGGAATCAGCCCCAGCATTTT; CDR3 protein: CATGQGNQPQHF
J gene: TRBJ1-3; clone size: few; V gene: TRBV30; D gene: .; CDR3 DNA: TGTGCCTGGCACAGGGGAAACACCATATATTTT; CDR3 protein: CAWHRGNTIYF
J gene: TRBJ1-6; clone size: once; V gene: TRBV7-3; D gene: .; CDR3 DNA: TGTGCCAGCAGCTTACAGGGTCGGGCATATAATTCACCCCTCCACTTT; CDR3 protein: CASSLQGRAYNSPLHF
J gene: TRBJ2-7; clone size: .; V gene: TRBV10-2; D gene: TRBD2; CDR3 DNA: TGCGCCAGCTATACTAGCGGGGGGGCGTACGAGCAGTACTTC; CDR3 protein: CASYTSGGAYEQYF
J gene: TRBJ1-1; clone size: .; V gene: TRBV7-9; D gene: TRBD1; CDR3 DNA: TGTGCCAGCAGCTTGGGACAGGGAGAAGCTTTCTTT; CDR3 protein: CASSLGQGEAFF
J gene: TRBJ1-1; clone size: .; V gene: TRBV20-1; D gene: .; CDR3 DNA: TGCAGTGCGGGGGACTACCGAGAAGCTTTCTTT; CDR3 protein: CSAGDYREAFF
J gene: TRBJ2-7; clone size: .; V gene: TRBV5-6; D gene: TRBD1; CDR3 DNA: TGTGCCAGCAGCCGGGACAGAGTCTACGAGCAGTACTTC; CDR3 protein: CASSRDRVYEQYF
J gene: TRBJ2-7; clone size: .; V gene: TRBV10-3; D gene: .; CDR3 DNA: TGTGCCATCAGCGAAACGACAGGGAGGGGTCGGGAGCAGTACTTC; CDR3 protein: CAISETTGRGREQYF
J gene: TRBJ2-2; clone size: .; V gene: TRBV7-2; D gene: .; CDR3 DNA: TGTGCCAGCAGCGTTCGGGCGGTGCACACCGGGGAGCTGTTTTTT; CDR3 protein: CASSVRAVHTGELFF
J gene: TRBJ2-7; clone size: once; V gene: TRBV29-1; D gene: .; CDR3 DNA: TGCAGCGTTCGAGATAGAGGGGGGACCTACGAGCAGTACTTC; CDR3 protein: CSVRDRGGTYEQYF
J gene: TRBJ2-1; clone size: .; V gene: TRBV7-2; D gene: TRBD2; CDR3 DNA: TGTGCCAGCAGCTCGACTAGCGGGAACAATGAGCAGTTCTTC; CDR3 protein: CASSSTSGNNEQFF
J gene: TRBJ1-1; clone size: .; V gene: TRBV30; D gene: .; CDR3 DNA: TGTGCCTGGGATAGGTACGACGCTGAAGCTTTCTTT; CDR3 protein: CAWDRYDAEAFF
J gene: TRBJ2-7; clone size: .; V gene: TRBV19; D gene: .; CDR3 DNA: TGTGCCAGTAGTATTGACAGCGACTACGAGCAGTACTTC; CDR3 protein: CASSIDSDYEQYF
J gene: TRBJ2-5; clone size: .; V gene: TRBV27; D gene: TRBD2; CDR3 DNA: TGTGCCAGCAGTATGACTAGCGGGGGGTTTGGGGAGACCCAGTACTTC; CDR3 protein: CASSMTSGGFGETQYF
J gene: TRBJ2-7; clone size: .; V gene: TRBV18; D gene: TRBD1; CDR3 DNA: TGTGCCAGCTCACCAAGGACAGGACTCGTGCACTACGAGCAGTACTTC; CDR3 protein: CASSPRTGLVHYEQYF
J gene: TRBJ2-1; clone size: .; V gene: TRBV5-1; D gene: .; CDR3 DNA: TGCGCCAGCAGCGTGGGGGGTTACAATGAGCAGTTCTTC; CDR3 protein: CASSVGGYNEQFF
J gene: TRBJ1-5; clone size: .; V gene: TRBV20-1; D gene: .; CDR3 DNA: TGCAGTGCTAGTAGGGGGCAGCCCCAGCATTTT; CDR3 protein: CSASRGQPQHF
J gene: TRBJ2-3; clone size: .; V gene: TRBV2; D gene: TRBD2; CDR3 DNA: TGTGCCAGCGAGGGGACTAGCGGGGCTGGGGCAGATACGCAGTATTTT; CDR3 protein: CASEGTSGAGADTQYF
J gene: TRBJ2-3; clone size: few; V gene: TRBV28; D gene: TRBD2; CDR3 DNA: TGTGCCAGCAGTTTCCTAGCGGGGGGGACAGATACGCAGTATTTT; CDR3 protein: CASSFLAGGTDTQYF
J gene: TRBJ2-2; clone size: many; V gene: TRBV4-3; D gene: .; CDR3 DNA: TGCGCCAGCAGCCAAGGGGATTCCGGGGAGCTGTTTTTT; CDR3 protein: CASSQGDSGELFF
J gene: TRBJ2-1; clone size: .; V gene: TRBV5-4; D gene: .; CDR3 DNA: TGTGCCAGCAGCTTGGGCGGGTCGAGCTCCTACAATGAGCAGTTCTTC; CDR3 protein: CASSLGGSSSYNEQFF
J gene: TRBJ1-6; clone size: .; V gene: TRBV30; D gene: .; CDR3 DNA: TGTGCCTGGGCAGTGAATTCACCCCTCCACTTT; CDR3 protein: CAWAVNSPLHF
J gene: TRBJ1-4; clone size: once; V gene: TRBV4-3; D gene: .; CDR3 DNA: TGCGCCAGCAGCCAAAGCGGGGCAGGGGTTGGGGAAAAACTGTTTTTT; CDR3 protein: CASSQSGAGVGEKLFF
J gene: TRBJ2-7; clone size: .; V gene: TRBV11-3; D gene: TRBD2; CDR3 DNA: TGTGCCAGCAGCTTAGTAACTAGCGGAGTATACGAGCAGTACTTC; CDR3 protein: CASSLVTSGVYEQYF
J gene: TRBJ2-7; clone size: .; V gene: TRBV28; D gene: .; CDR3 DNA: TGTGCCAGCAGTTTACCAGGGGTCGACTACGAGCAGTACTTC; CDR3 protein: CASSLPGVDYEQYF
J gene: TRBJ2-3; clone size: .; V gene: TRBV10-1; D gene: TRBD2; CDR3 DNA: TGCGCCAGCAAGACTTCTCTCACAGCGGGGGGGTCAGATACGCAGTATTTT; CDR3 protein: CASKTSLTAGGSDTQYF
J gene: TRBJ1-2; clone size: .; V gene: TRBV28; D gene: .; CDR3 DNA: TGTGCCAGCAGTTTCGGAAACTATGGCTACACCTTC; CDR3 protein: CASSFGNYGYTF
J gene: TRBJ2-3; clone size: once; V gene: TRBV19; D gene: .; CDR3 DNA: TGTGCCAGTAGTATAGAAGGGGCAGGCACACTATTACATACGCAGTATTTT; CDR3 protein: CASSIEGAGTLLHTQYF
J gene: TRBJ2-1; clone size: .; V gene: TRBV6-7; D gene: TRBD2; CDR3 DNA: TGTGCCAGCAGTTTCACGATAGCGGGGGGGCCTTACAATGAGCAGTTCTTC; CDR3 protein: CASSFTIAGGPYNEQFF
J gene: TRBJ1-2; clone size: few; V gene: TRBV28; D gene: .; CDR3 DNA: TGTGCCAGCAGTCTAGCTAACTATGGCTACACCTTC; CDR3 protein: CASSLANYGYTF
J gene: TRBJ2-3; clone size: .; V gene: TRBV29-1; D gene: TRBD2; CDR3 DNA: TGCAGCGTTGAAGGGACTAGCGGCACAGATACGCAGTATTTT; CDR3 protein: CSVEGTSGTDTQYF
J gene: TRBJ2-7; clone size: .; V gene: TRBV29-1; D gene: .; CDR3 DNA: TGCAGCGTTGCTGAAGTCGGGGGATACGAGCAGTACTTC; CDR3 protein: CSVAEVGGYEQYF
J gene: TRBJ1-2; clone size: .; V gene: TRBV15; D gene: .; CDR3 DNA: TGTGCCACCAGCAGAGATATAACAGGGTCTGTCTATGGCTACACCTTC; CDR3 protein: CATSRDITGSVYGYTF
J gene: TRBJ2-3; clone size: .; V gene: TRBV29-1; D gene: TRBD1; CDR3 DNA: TGCAGCGCATCCAGGGGGCAGGCCACAGATACGCAGTATTTT; CDR3 protein: CSASRGQATDTQYF
J gene: TRBJ2-1; clone size: .; V gene: TRBV28; D gene: TRBD2; CDR3 DNA: TGTGCCAGCAGTTTTTTGCGGGGGGGCCTGGATGAGCAGTTCTTC; CDR3 protein: CASSFLRGGLDEQFF
J gene: TRBJ2-7; clone size: .; V gene: TRBV5-5; D gene: TRBD1; CDR3 DNA: TGTGCCAGCAGGCCGGGACAGGGGACCCAAAGCTCCTACGAGCAGTACTTC; CDR3 protein: CASRPGQGTQSSYEQYF
J gene: TRBJ1-1; clone size: .; V gene: TRBV18; D gene: .; CDR3 DNA: TGTGCCAGCTCGGTCGACCAGGCGAACACTGAAGCTTTCTTT; CDR3 protein: CASSVDQANTEAFF
J gene: TRBJ2-1; clone size: .; V gene: TRBV14; D gene: TRBD2; CDR3 DNA: TGTGCCAGCAGCCCGAGCAGACTAGCGGGGGCCTCCTACAATGAGCAGTTCTTC; CDR3 protein: CASSPSRLAGASYNEQFF
J gene: TRBJ2-6; clone size: .; V gene: TRBV28; D gene: .; CDR3 DNA: TGTGCCAGCAGTAGACAGCTCTCTGGGGCCAACGTCCTGACTTTC; CDR3 protein: CASSRQLSGANVLTF
J gene: TRBJ1-2; clone size: .; V gene: TRBV23-1; D gene: .; CDR3 DNA: TGCGCCAGCAGTCAATTATTCGGGTCGTTAAACTATGGCTACACCTTC; CDR3 protein: CASSQLFGSLNYGYTF
J gene: TRBJ2-4; clone size: .; V gene: TRBV29-1; D gene: .; CDR3 DNA: TGCAGCGTTGTTGGGCAGGGTGCCAAAAACATTCAGTACTTC; CDR3 protein: CSVVGQGAKNIQYF
J gene: TRBJ1-1; clone size: .; V gene: TRBV27; D gene: .; CDR3 DNA: TGTGCCAGCAGTTTTTCCTCCTGGGGTAACACTGAAGCTTTCTTT; CDR3 protein: CASSFSSWGNTEAFF
J gene: TRBJ2-1; clone size: .; V gene: TRBV10-2; D gene: .; CDR3 DNA: TGCGCCAGCAAAAAATTCTCGGTCGGAGGGGTACTTGAGCAGTTCTTC; CDR3 protein: CASKKFSVGGVLEQFF
J gene: TRBJ2-1; clone size: .; V gene: TRBV11-2; D gene: .; CDR3 DNA: TGTGCCAGCAGCTTAGCTACGGGCTGGAATGAGCAGTTCTTC; CDR3 protein: CASSLATGWNEQFF
J gene: TRBJ1-2; clone size: .; V gene: TRBV6-1; D gene: .; CDR3 DNA: TGTGCCAGCAGTACAGGGATTGGCTATGGCTACACCTTC; CDR3 protein: CASSTGIGYGYTF
J gene: TRBJ1-4; clone size: once; V gene: TRBV6-6; D gene: .; CDR3 DNA: TGTGCCAGCACCCTGTCGGGGGGCCGCTATAATGAAAAACTGTTTTTT; CDR3 protein: CASTLSGGRYNEKLFF
J gene: TRBJ2-2; clone size: .; V gene: TRBV7-9; D gene: TRBD2; CDR3 DNA: TGTGCCAGCAGCCGGACTAGCGGGCACGGAGGAACCGGGGAGCTGTTTTTT; CDR3 protein: CASSRTSGHGGTGELFF
J gene: TRBJ2-3; clone size: .; V gene: TRBV9; D gene: TRBD2; CDR3 DNA: TGTGCCAGCAGCGTAGGTGCGGGGGGCACAGATACGCAGTATTTT; CDR3 protein: CASSVGAGGTDTQYF
J gene: TRBJ2-5; clone size: .; V gene: TRBV5-4; D gene: .; CDR3 DNA: TGTGCCAGCAGCTTCATATCGGAGACCCAGTACTTC; CDR3 protein: CASSFISETQYF
J gene: TRBJ2-7; clone size: .; V gene: TRBV4-1; D gene: .; CDR3 DNA: TGCGCCAGCAGCCAAGACGATCAACCCCCCCTCTACGAGCAGTACTTC; CDR3 protein: CASSQDDQPPLYEQYF
J gene: TRBJ2-3; clone size: .; V gene: TRBV6-4; D gene: .; CDR3 DNA: TGTGCCAGCAGTGACTCGGGGGGGGCCACAGATACGCAGTATTTT; CDR3 protein: CASSDSGGATDTQYF
J gene: TRBJ1-3; clone size: .; V gene: TRBV9; D gene: .; CDR3 DNA: TGTGCCAGCAGCGTAGGTGGGGCTGGAAACACCATATATTTT; CDR3 protein: CASSVGGAGNTIYF
J gene: TRBJ1-1; clone size: once; V gene: TRBV5-5; D gene: TRBD1; CDR3 DNA: TGTGCCAGCAGCTCCGGGACAGGGGCGAACACTGAAGCTTTCTTT; CDR3 protein: CASSSGTGANTEAFF
J gene: TRBJ2-7; clone size: .; V gene: TRBV7-3; D gene: .; CDR3 DNA: TGTGCCAGCAGTCCCCCCGGGGGTCACGAGCAGTACTTC; CDR3 protein: CASSPPGGHEQYF
J gene: TRBJ1-1; clone size: .; V gene: TRBV4-1; D gene: .; CDR3 DNA: TGCGCCAGCAGCCAAGATTACCTCAGAGAAGCTTTCTTT; CDR3 protein: CASSQDYLREAFF
J gene: TRBJ2-1; clone size: .; V gene: TRBV7-8; D gene: .; CDR3 DNA: TGTGCCAGCAGCTTAAGGCCGGGGCAAGGGTACAATGAGCAGTTCTTC; CDR3 protein: CASSLRPGQGYNEQFF
J gene: TRBJ1-2; clone size: .; V gene: TRBV9; D gene: .; CDR3 DNA: TGTGCCAGCAGCGGGGGGTATGGCTACACCTTC; CDR3 protein: CASSGGYGYTF
J gene: TRBJ2-1; clone size: .; V gene: TRBV12-2; D gene: .; CDR3 DNA: TGTGCAAGTCGCTCCCGGGACAAGCAGTTCTTC; CDR3 protein: CASRSRDKQFF